This T cell receptor beta chain was identified in a study of blood T cell repertoires in COVID-19. In the study overall: Samples representing acute and convalescent COVID-19 were sourced from the United States, Italy and Spain.

Germline V lookup: CDR1 MNHEY, CDR2 SVGAGI. Trimming cost V 2 bases and J 2 bases; bases outside gene matches: 2. The CDR3 has 16 residues. The repertoire was sequenced with immunoSEQ multiplex PCR; TCRdb's copy has only in-frame clones and lacks some. The repertoire has 200,000 to 300,000 clones, around four fifths of them found once; the top ten carry roughly 4%. The V and J genes are TRBV6-5 and TRBJ2-7, with 14 bases that match TRBD2. Material: peripheral blood. The TCR was taken from a man between 60 and 75 years old with acute or convalescent COVID-19. CDR3 loop: CASSYVGLAGAYEQYF. CDR3 DNA: TGTGCCAGCAGTTACGTGGGACTAGCGGGAGCCTACGAGCAGTACTTC.